The present TCR beta chain was sequenced within a study of blood T cell repertoires in COVID-19. Study-wide background: Nucleic acid was either cDNA or gDNA, and it came from T cells, B-cell-depleted T cells, or PBMCs.

Sequencing used immunoSEQ multiplex PCR; TCRdb keeps in-frame clones, though not all of them. The sample records just over 300,000 clones, 80% to 90% being singletons. The CDR3 spans 15 residues. Trimming took 4 bases from V and 2 from J, leaving 12 bases between them. From germline, CDR1 is MNHEY and CDR2 SVGAGI. Sequences were obtained from PBMCs or T cells enriched from blood (not recorded which). The chain recombines TRBV6-5 with TRBJ1-3; the D gene is possibly TRBD1 (5 bases). The clonotype was recovered from a woman between 18 and 29 years old who had recovered from COVID-19. CDR3 region: CASSSEQVTGNTIYF. CDR3 DNA: TGTGCCAGCAGTTCCGAACAGGTTACTGGAAACACCATATATTTT.